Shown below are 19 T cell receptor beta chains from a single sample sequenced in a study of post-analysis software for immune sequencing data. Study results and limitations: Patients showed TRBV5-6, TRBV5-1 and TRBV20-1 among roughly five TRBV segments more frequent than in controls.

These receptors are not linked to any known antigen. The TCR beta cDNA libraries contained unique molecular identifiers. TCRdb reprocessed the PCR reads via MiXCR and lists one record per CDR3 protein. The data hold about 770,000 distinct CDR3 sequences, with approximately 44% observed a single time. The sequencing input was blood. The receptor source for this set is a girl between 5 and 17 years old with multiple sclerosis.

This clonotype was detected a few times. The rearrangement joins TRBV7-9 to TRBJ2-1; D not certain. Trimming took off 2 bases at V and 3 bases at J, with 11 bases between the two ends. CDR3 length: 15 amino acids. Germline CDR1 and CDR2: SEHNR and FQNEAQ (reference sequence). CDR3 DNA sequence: TGTGCCAGCAGCTTATCCGATATGGGCTACAATGAGCAGTTCTTC. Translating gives CASSLSDMGYNEQFF. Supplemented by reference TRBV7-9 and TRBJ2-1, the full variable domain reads DTGVSQNPRHKITKRGQNVTFRCDPISEHNRLYWYRQTLGQGPEFLTYFQNEAQLEKSRLLSDRFSAERPKGSFSTLEIQRTEQGDSAMYLCASSLSDMGYNEQFFGPGTRLTVL.

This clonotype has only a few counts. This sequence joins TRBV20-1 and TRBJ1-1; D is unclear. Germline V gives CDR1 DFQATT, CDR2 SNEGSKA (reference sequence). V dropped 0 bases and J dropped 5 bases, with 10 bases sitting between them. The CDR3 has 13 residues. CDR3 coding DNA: TGCAGTGCTAGAGATTGGAGGGAGACTGAAGCTTTCTTT. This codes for CSARDWRETEAFF.

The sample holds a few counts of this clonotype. CDR3 DNA: TGTGCCACCAGCCGAGGAGGAGGCGTCAAAAACATTCAGTACTTC. Translated, it gives CATSRGGGVKNIQYF. V is TRBV15 and J is TRBJ2-4, with D possibly being TRBD2 (5 bases). CDR3 length equals 15 residues. Per the germline V gene, CDR1 is LNHNV and CDR2 is YYDKDF (reference sequence). The ends were cut back, 5 bases at V and 3 bases at J, with 14 bases in the middle.

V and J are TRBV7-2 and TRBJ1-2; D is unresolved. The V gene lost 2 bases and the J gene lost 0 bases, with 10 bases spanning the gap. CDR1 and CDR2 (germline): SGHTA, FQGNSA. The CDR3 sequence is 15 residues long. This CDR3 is CASSLRRNANYGYTF. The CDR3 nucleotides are TGTGCCAGCAGCTTAAGGAGGAACGCTAACTATGGCTACACCTTC.

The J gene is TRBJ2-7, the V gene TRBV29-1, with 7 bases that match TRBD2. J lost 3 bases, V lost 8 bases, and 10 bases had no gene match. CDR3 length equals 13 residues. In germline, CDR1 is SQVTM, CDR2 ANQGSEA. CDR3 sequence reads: CSIRGRGDYEQYF. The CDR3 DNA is TGCAGCATCCGAGGGAGGGGAGACTACGAGCAGTACTTC.

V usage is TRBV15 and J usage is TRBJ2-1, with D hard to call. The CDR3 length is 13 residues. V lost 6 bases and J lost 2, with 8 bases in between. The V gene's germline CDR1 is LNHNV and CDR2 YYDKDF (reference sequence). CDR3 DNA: TGTGCCACCAGGCGAGGCGCCTACAATGAGCAGTTCTTC. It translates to CATRRGAYNEQFF.

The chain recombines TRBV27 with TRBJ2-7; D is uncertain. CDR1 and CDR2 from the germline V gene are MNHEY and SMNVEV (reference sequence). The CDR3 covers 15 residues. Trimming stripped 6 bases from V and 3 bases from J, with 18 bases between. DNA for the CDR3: TGTGCCAGCAGGGGGATGGGCAGCCAACTCTACGAGCAGTACTTC. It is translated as CASRGMGSQLYEQYF.

In DNA, the CDR3 is TGCAGTGCTCTCCCTCCGGGAGCGGGGAACTCCTACGAGCAGTACTTC. Its protein product is CSALPPGAGNSYEQYF. The V and J genes are TRBV20-1 and TRBJ2-7; 7 bases align to TRBD2. The V gene end was trimmed by 5 bases and the J gene end by 0 bases; junction bases not matched to a gene: 13. The CDR3 contains 16 residues. Germline loops: CDR1 DFQATT, CDR2 SNEGSKA (reference sequence).

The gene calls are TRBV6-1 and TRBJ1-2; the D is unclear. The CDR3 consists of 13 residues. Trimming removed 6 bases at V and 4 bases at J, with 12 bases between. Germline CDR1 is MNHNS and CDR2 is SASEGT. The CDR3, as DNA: TGTGCCAGCAGAGACACCCCCTTCTATGGCTACACCTTC. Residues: CASRDTPFYGYTF.

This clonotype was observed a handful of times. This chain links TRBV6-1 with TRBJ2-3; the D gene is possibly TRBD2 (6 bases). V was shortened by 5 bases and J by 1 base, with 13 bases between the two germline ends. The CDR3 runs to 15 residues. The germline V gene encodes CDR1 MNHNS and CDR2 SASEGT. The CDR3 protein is CASSNWRDRTDTQYF. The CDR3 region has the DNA TGTGCCAGCAGTAATTGGCGGGACCGCACAGATACGCAGTATTTT.

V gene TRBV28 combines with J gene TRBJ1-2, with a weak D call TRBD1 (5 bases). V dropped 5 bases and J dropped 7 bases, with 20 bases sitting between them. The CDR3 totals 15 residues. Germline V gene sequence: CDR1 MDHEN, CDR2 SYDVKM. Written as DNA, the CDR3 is TGTGCCAGCAGTCCTCCCTGGGGGGATCCCTCTGGCTACACCTTC. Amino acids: CASSPPWGDPSGYTF.

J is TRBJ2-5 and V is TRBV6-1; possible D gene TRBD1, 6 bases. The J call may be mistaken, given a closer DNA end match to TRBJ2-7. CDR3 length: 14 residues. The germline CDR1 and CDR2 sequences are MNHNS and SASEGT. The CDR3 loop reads CASSPRTVEYEQYF. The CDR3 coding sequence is TGTGCCAGCAGCCCACGGACAGTCGAGTACGAGCAGTACTTC.

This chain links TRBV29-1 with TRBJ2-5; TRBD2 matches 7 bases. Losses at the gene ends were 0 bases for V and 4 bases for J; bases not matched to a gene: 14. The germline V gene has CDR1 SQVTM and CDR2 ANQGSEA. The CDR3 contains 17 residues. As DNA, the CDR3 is TGCAGCGTTGAAGATCCCTGGGAGGCGGGAGCAAGAGAGACCCAGTACTTC. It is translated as CSVEDPWEAGARETQYF.

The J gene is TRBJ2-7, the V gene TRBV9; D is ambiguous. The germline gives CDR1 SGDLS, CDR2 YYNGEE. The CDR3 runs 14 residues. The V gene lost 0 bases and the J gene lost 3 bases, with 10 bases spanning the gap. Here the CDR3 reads CASSVDVGSYEQYF. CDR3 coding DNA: TGTGCCAGCAGCGTAGATGTAGGAAGCTACGAGCAGTACTTC.

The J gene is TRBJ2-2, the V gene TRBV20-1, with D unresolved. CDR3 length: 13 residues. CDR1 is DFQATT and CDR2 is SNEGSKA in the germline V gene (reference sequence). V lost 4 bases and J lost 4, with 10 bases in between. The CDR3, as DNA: TGCAGTGCTATTGGCCGGGCCACCGGGGAGCTGTTTTTT. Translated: CSAIGRATGELFF.

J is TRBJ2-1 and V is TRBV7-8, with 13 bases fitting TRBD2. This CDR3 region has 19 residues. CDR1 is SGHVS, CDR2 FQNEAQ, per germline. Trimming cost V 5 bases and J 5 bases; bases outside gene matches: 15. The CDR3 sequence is CASSRPHGLAGEKDNEQFF. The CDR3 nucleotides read TGTGCCAGCAGCCGCCCCCACGGACTAGCGGGAGAGAAGGACAATGAGCAGTTCTTC.

The CDR3 coding sequence is TGTGCCAGCAGCGTAGGACAGGGACTATCCTACGAGCAGTACTTC. It is translated as CASSVGQGLSYEQYF. This chain connects TRBV9 to TRBJ2-7; D might be TRBD1 or TRBD2, each matching 7 bases. Germline V gene data show CDR1 as SGDLS and CDR2 as YYNGEE. V was trimmed by 0 bases and J by 1 base, leaving 11 bases between them. CDR3 size: 15 residues.

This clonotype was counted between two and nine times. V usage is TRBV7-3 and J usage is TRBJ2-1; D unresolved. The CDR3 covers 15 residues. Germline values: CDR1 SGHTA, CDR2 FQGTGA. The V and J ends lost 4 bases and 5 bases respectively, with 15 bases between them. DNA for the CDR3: TGTGCCAGCAGCTCTGGGCCCGCCCCAAACAATGAGCAGTTCTTC. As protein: CASSSGPAPNNEQFF.

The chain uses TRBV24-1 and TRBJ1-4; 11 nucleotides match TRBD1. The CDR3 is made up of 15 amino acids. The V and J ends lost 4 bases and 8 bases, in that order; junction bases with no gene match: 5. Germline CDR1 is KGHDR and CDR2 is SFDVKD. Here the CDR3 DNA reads TGTGCCACCAGTGACCGGACAGGGGGCCAGGAAAAACTGTTTTTT. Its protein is CATSDRTGGQEKLFF.